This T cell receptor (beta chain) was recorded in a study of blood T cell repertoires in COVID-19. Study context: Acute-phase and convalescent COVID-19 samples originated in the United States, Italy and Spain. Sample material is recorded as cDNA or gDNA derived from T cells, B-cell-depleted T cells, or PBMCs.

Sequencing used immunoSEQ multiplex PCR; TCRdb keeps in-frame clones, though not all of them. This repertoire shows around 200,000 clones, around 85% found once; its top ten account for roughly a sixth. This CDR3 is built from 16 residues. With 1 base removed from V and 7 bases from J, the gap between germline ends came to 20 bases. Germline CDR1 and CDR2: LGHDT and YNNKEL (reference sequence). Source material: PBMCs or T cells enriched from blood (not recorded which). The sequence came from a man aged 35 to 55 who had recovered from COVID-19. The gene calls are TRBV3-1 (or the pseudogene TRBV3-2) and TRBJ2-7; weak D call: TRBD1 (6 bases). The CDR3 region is CASSQGRPRTAWEQYF. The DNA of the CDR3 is TGTGCCAGCAGCCAAGGACGGCCCCGGACAGCCTGGGAGCAGTACTTC.